A single sample gave rise to the 24 T cell receptor beta chains below, sequenced in a study of CD8+ T cells in alopecia areata. Once RNA had been extracted, it was reverse transcribed into cDNA to act as the sequencing template. Data came from immunoSEQ multiplex PCR; TCRdb stores just in-frame clones and leaves some out. The table includes 150,000 or so clones, 45% to 60% detected once. The sample was CD4+ T cells sorted from blood. These receptors all come from a human donor with alopecia areata.

The J gene is TRBJ2-6, the V gene TRBV5-6; D gene ambiguous. The V end lost 0 bases, the J end lost 0 bases, and 4 bases lay between the germline ends. Germline values: CDR1 SGHDT, CDR2 YYEEEE. The CDR3 contains 15 residues. The CDR3 DNA is TGTGCCAGCAGCTTGGACGTCTCTGGGGCCAACGTCCTGACTTTC. This gives the protein CASSLDVSGANVLTF.

The chain carries TRBV29-1 and TRBJ2-2, with 7 bases fitting TRBD2. V lost 1 base to trimming and J lost 4 bases; unmatched junction nucleotides: 9. The length of the CDR3 is 16 residues. In germline, CDR1 is SQVTM, CDR2 ANQGSEA. The CDR3 DNA follows: TGCAGCGTTGAAGCTCCAGCGGGAAGGGGCACCGGGGAGCTGTTTTTT. It is translated as CSVEAPAGRGTGELFF.

Of note for this clone: This same CDR3 is encoded by further DNA sequences in the sample. CDR3: CASSLVLGGSVSEQYF. In nucleotides, the CDR3 is TGTGCCAGCAGCTTAGTACTAGGGGGCTCTGTGTCCGAGCAGTACTTC. The chain is built from TRBV7-6 and TRBJ2-7; 7 nucleotides line up with TRBD1. V lost 1 base and J lost 6; bases outside the gene matches: 12. The CDR3 is 16 residues long. Germline lookup yields CDR1 SGHVS and CDR2 FNYEAQ. The entire variable domain, with the rest obtained from reference TRBV7-6 and TRBJ2-7, is as follows: GAGVSQSPRYKVTKRGQDVALRCDPISGHVSLYWYRQALGQGPEFLTYFNYEAQQDKSGLPNDRFSAERPEGSISTLTIQRTEQRDSAMYRCASSLVLGGSVSEQYFGPGTRLTVT.

This clone turned up a few times. The V gene is TRBV29-1, the J gene TRBJ2-7; tentatively, D is TRBD2 (6 bases). The CDR3 consists of 14 residues. The V end lost 5 bases, the J end lost 2 bases, and 16 bases lay between the germline ends. Germline CDR1 is SQVTM and CDR2 is ANQGSEA. CDR3 region: CSVQLLGGTYEQYF. In DNA, the CDR3 is TGCAGCGTTCAATTATTGGGGGGTACCTACGAGCAGTACTTC.

V usage is TRBV2 and J usage is TRBJ2-7; 8 positions agree with TRBD1. The V and J ends lost 6 bases and 5 bases, in that order; junction bases with no gene match: 9. The CDR3 has 14 amino acids. The germline V gene has CDR1 SNHLY and CDR2 FYNNEI. CDR3 bases: TGTGCCAGCAGCCCGGGACAGGTGAACCACGAGCAGTACTTC. Protein product: CASSPGQVNHEQYF.

The table lists this clone with a few counts. V and J are TRBV11-2 and TRBJ2-3; unclear D gene. Germline CDR1 reads SGHAT; CDR2 reads FQNNGV. The CDR3 totals 13 residues. V was shortened by 0 bases and J by 6 bases, with 7 bases between the two germline ends. CDR3 protein: CASSLEPWDTQYF. The CDR3 region has the DNA TGTGCCAGCAGCTTAGAACCGTGGGATACGCAGTATTTT.

The CDR3 loop reads CASSIVSGSYEQYF. The CDR3 bases are TGTGCCAGTAGTATCGTTAGCGGGAGCTACGAGCAGTACTTC. The chain has TRBV19 and TRBJ2-7; 9 positions agree with TRBD2. J lost 3 bases, V lost 3 bases, and 3 bases had no gene match. The CDR3 has 14 amino acids. Per the germline V gene, CDR1 is LNHDA and CDR2 is SQIVND (reference sequence).

The chain is built from TRBV4-1 and TRBJ2-5; D is ambiguous. CDR3 size: 14 residues. V was shortened by 0 bases and J by 5 bases, with 10 bases between the two germline ends. CDR1 is MGHRA, CDR2 YSYEKL, per germline. The CDR3 region is CASSQETMTETQYF. CDR3 in DNA: TGCGCCAGCAGCCAAGAAACTATGACCGAGACCCAGTACTTC.

This clone was seen a few times. This chain connects TRBV9 to TRBJ2-1; D unclear. Germline CDR1 SGDLS, CDR2 YYNGEE. The V end was cut by 0 bases, the J end by 2 bases, with 9 bases between. The CDR3 loop spans 15 amino acids. The CDR3 DNA sequence: TGTGCCAGCAGCGTAGAGGCGGTAACCTACAATGAGCAGTTCTTC. This translates into CASSVEAVTYNEQFF.

This clone was seen only a few times. V gene TRBV19 combines with J gene TRBJ1-5, with no clear D. This CDR3 has 13 amino acids. V dropped 3 bases and J dropped 7 bases, with 10 bases sitting between them. The germline gives CDR1 LNHDA, CDR2 SQIVND (reference sequence). For the CDR3, the DNA is TGTGCCAGTAGTATCGACCCCCTCCAGCCCCAGCATTTT. This codes for CASSIDPLQPQHF.

The chain recombines TRBV5-1 with TRBJ1-2, with D possibly TRBD1 on 5 matching bases. V lost 4 bases and J lost 10, with 20 bases in between. Germline V gene sequence: CDR1 SGHRS, CDR2 YFSETQ. The CDR3 runs to 14 residues. CDR3 residues: CASSRDGPDRVYTF. The CDR3, as DNA: TGCGCCAGCAGCCGGGACGGGCCGGATCGCGTCTACACCTTC.

V gene TRBV4-1 combines with J gene TRBJ2-1, with 10 bases fitting TRBD2. CDR1 is MGHRA, CDR2 YSYEKL, per germline. The V gene end was trimmed by 4 bases and the J gene end by 0 bases; junction bases not matched to a gene: 0. The CDR3 contains 15 residues. In DNA form, the CDR3 reads TGCGCCAGCAGCCCTAGCGGGAGCTCCTACAATGAGCAGTTCTTC. This gives the protein CASSPSGSSYNEQFF.

This chain uses TRBV7-9 with TRBJ2-5, with a weak D call TRBD1 (6 bases). V was trimmed by 4 bases and J by 1 base, leaving 13 bases between them. CDR1 is SEHNR and CDR2 is FQNEAQ in the germline V gene (reference sequence). The CDR3 covers 15 residues. This CDR3 reads CASSSRWTAQETQYF. The CDR3 nucleotides are TGTGCCAGCAGCTCGAGATGGACAGCCCAAGAGACCCAGTACTTC.

This clone has more than one count but fewer than ten. The chain uses TRBV6-6 and TRBJ2-6; the D gene is possibly TRBD1 (5 bases). The CDR3 contains 15 residues. The germline V gene has CDR1 MNHNY and CDR2 SVGAGI (reference sequence). The V and J ends lost 7 bases and 0 bases respectively, with 10 bases between them. The CDR3 reads CASTPDSSGANVLTF. The DNA for the CDR3 is TGTGCCAGCACTCCTGACAGCTCTGGGGCCAACGTCCTGACTTTC.

The chain is built from TRBV28 and TRBJ2-7; D gene unclear. V lost 4 bases, J lost 4 bases, and 11 bases lay in between. Germline V gene sequence: CDR1 MDHEN, CDR2 SYDVKM. The CDR3 runs to 13 residues. This CDR3 is CASSSAPQYEQYF. The CDR3 bases are TGTGCCAGCAGTTCCGCTCCCCAATACGAGCAGTACTTC.

This clone was counted only a few times. The sample has other DNA sequences that encode this CDR3 too. The chain carries TRBV28 and TRBJ1-2; D is undetermined. The germline V and J ends were trimmed by 9 bases and 4 bases, with 9 bases remaining between them. CDR1 is MDHEN and CDR2 is SYDVKM in the germline V gene. This CDR3 is 11 amino acids long. The CDR3 DNA is TGTGCCAGTTCGAGAAGCTATGGCTACACCTTC. It is translated as CASSRSYGYTF.

Here the CDR3 reads CAWSVRLGVFQPQHF. The CDR3 DNA is TGTGCCTGGAGTGTACGTCTAGGAGTTTTTCAGCCCCAGCATTTT. V usage is TRBV30 and J usage is TRBJ1-5, with D hard to call. Between the trimmed V and J ends, which lost 0 bases and 6 bases, there was a span of 15 bases. The length of the CDR3 is 15 residues. Germline CDR1 is GTSNPN and CDR2 is SVGIG (reference sequence).

The chain uses TRBV28 and TRBJ2-3, with no clear D. The CDR3 has 12 residues. Trimming took 6 bases from V and 0 from J, leaving 4 bases between them. The germline V gene has CDR1 MDHEN and CDR2 SYDVKM. CDR3 sequence (DNA): TGTGCCAGCAGGACGAGCACAGATACGCAGTATTTT. Amino acids: CASRTSTDTQYF.

J is TRBJ2-4 and V is TRBV5-1, with D perhaps TRBD1 (6 bases). V gave up 3 bases and J gave up 0 bases, with 13 bases separating them. The CDR3 is made up of 16 amino acids. Germline CDR1 reads SGHRS; CDR2 reads YFSETQ. CDR3 region: CASSSGQLLAKNIQYF. CDR3 coding DNA: TGCGCCAGCAGCTCCGGACAGCTACTAGCCAAAAACATTCAGTACTTC. The variable domain in full, completed from reference TRBV5-1 and TRBJ2-4, reads KAGVTQTPRYLIKTRGQQVTLSCSPISGHRSVSWYQQTPGQGLQFLFEYFSETQRNKGNFPGRFSGRQFSNSRSEMNVSTLELGDSALYLCASSSGQLLAKNIQYFGAGTRLSVL.

This clone has a handful of counts. This chain connects TRBV29-1 to TRBJ2-7; 9 bases match TRBD2. Germline CDR1 and CDR2: SQVTM and ANQGSEA. The V segment lost 7 bases and the J segment 6 bases; nucleotides outside the gene matches: 16. The CDR3 contains 15 residues. CDR3 in DNA: TGCAGCGGGATCTTAAGGCGGGAGGGCCACTCCGAGCAGTACTTC. This sequence encodes CSGILRREGHSEQYF.

This clone was seen a few times. This chain joins TRBV29-1 and TRBJ1-5, with D maybe TRBD1 (5 bases). The V gene's germline CDR1 is SQVTM and CDR2 ANQGSEA. Trimming stripped 6 bases from V and 1 base from J, with 7 bases between. The CDR3 runs 12 residues. The CDR3 nucleotides are TGCAGCGTCTGGGACAGCAATCAGCCCCAGCATTTT. Its protein is CSVWDSNQPQHF.

The chain employs TRBV18 and TRBJ1-1, with 10 bases aligning to TRBD1. V trimming: 6 bases; J trimming: 1 base; junction bases outside the gene matches: 8. Germline lookup yields CDR1 KGHSH and CDR2 LQKENI. The CDR3 is 16 residues long. The CDR3 here is CASSLDRGLANTEAFF. As DNA, the CDR3 is TGTGCCAGCTCGTTAGACAGGGGGCTTGCGAACACTGAAGCTTTCTTT.

A few counts support this clone. Within the sample, other DNA sequences also encode this same CDR3. The chain has TRBV29-1 and TRBJ1-2; the D gene is possibly TRBD1 (5 bases). The CDR3 contains 12 residues. CDR1 is SQVTM and CDR2 is ANQGSEA in the germline V gene. V lost 3 bases and J 2 bases, leaving 7 bases between the germline ends. The CDR3 region has the DNA TGCAGCGTTGACAGGGCCAACTATGGCTACACCTTC. It encodes CSVDRANYGYTF.

This clone was observed once. This chain joins TRBV7-3 and TRBJ1-1; 7 nucleotides line up with TRBD1. Germline V gives CDR1 SGHTA, CDR2 FQGTGA. This CDR3 spans 15 amino acids. The junction had 14 bases not matched to a gene; V was cut back by 6 bases and J by 7 bases. The CDR3 DNA reads as TGTGCCAGCAGTTACGCGGCAGGGGGTATGGATGAAGCTTTCTTT. This translates into CASSYAAGGMDEAFF.